These T cell receptor beta chains were read from a single sample in a study of post-analysis software for immune sequencing data. TCRdb called the PCR reads again in MiXCR, with one record for every CDR3 protein. The repertoire holds approximately 730,000 distinct CDR3 sequences, with about 43% as singletons. Sequenced material: blood. These receptor sequences come from a girl aged 10-17 years with multiple sclerosis. CDR3s include the opening cysteine and the closing phenylalanine or tryptophan. A D gene is named only where the DNA matches it firmly. For some rows the clone size is stated as once, few or many, or as a class when expanded; others skip it.

d_call,j_call,v_call,clone_size,cdr3_aa,cdr3_nt
NA,TRBJ1-6,TRBV12-3/TRBV12-4,few,CASSLNDNSPLHF,TGTGCCAGCAGTTTGAATGATAATTCACCCCTCCACTTT
NA,TRBJ2-5,TRBV3-1,few,CASSQRGDQETQYF,TGTGCCAGCAGCCAAAGGGGCGACCAAGAGACCCAGTACTTC
TRBD1,TRBJ2-3,TRBV2,few,CASSGRIRDRFTDTQYF,TGTGCCAGCAGTGGAAGAATCAGGGACAGGTTCACAGATACGCAGTATTTT
NA,TRBJ2-7,TRBV6-1,NA,CASSDWGENYEQYF,TGTGCCAGCAGTGATTGGGGGGAGAACTACGAGCAGTACTTC
NA,TRBJ1-2,TRBV9,NA,CASSVFGDGNGYTF,TGTGCCAGCAGCGTATTTGGGGACGGCAATGGCTACACCTTC
NA,TRBJ2-7,TRBV5-1,NA,CASSLDLEQYF,TGCGCCAGCAGCTTGGACCTGGAGCAGTACTTC
TRBD1,TRBJ2-1,TRBV5-1,NA,CASSLEGQAYNEQFF,TGCGCCAGCAGCTTGGAGGGACAGGCCTACAATGAGCAGTTCTTC
NA,TRBJ1-2,TRBV27,NA,CASSQTPGGYGYTF,TGTGCCAGCAGTCAAACCCCGGGAGGCTATGGCTACACCTTC
NA,TRBJ2-1,TRBV3-1,few,CASSQPPHNEQFF,TGTGCCAGCAGCCAACCTCCCCACAATGAGCAGTTCTTC
NA,TRBJ2-5,TRBV7-9,NA,CASSLEGVGLETQYF,TGTGCCAGCAGCTTAGAAGGTGTAGGGTTAGAGACCCAGTACTTC
NA,TRBJ2-5,TRBV5-1,NA,CASSSGRRIAEETQYF,TGCGCCAGCAGCTCCGGACGGAGGATAGCGGAAGAGACCCAGTACTTC
TRBD2,TRBJ2-1,TRBV9,NA,CASSVDPGGGARNEQFF,TGTGCCAGCAGCGTAGACCCGGGGGGAGGAGCTCGCAATGAGCAGTTCTTC
NA,TRBJ2-1,TRBV7-2,few,CASSPRSADNEQFF,TGTGCCAGCAGCCCTAGATCTGCCGACAATGAGCAGTTCTTC
NA,TRBJ2-7,TRBV29-1,NA,CSVEAGQSYEQYF,TGCAGCGTTGAGGCAGGACAGTCCTACGAGCAGTACTTC
NA,TRBJ2-1,TRBV10-3,NA,CAISEYWGYNEQFF,TGTGCCATCAGTGAATATTGGGGGTACAATGAGCAGTTCTTC
NA,TRBJ2-1,TRBV12-3/TRBV12-4,few,CASSLEAEQFF,TGTGCCAGCAGTTTAGAAGCAGAGCAGTTCTTC
NA,TRBJ2-1,TRBV3-1,NA,CASSQVHETPYNEQFF,TGTGCCAGCAGCCAAGTTCACGAAACCCCCTACAATGAGCAGTTCTTC
NA,TRBJ2-1,TRBV14,few,CASSQEAPWGAYNEQFF,TGTGCCAGCAGCCAAGAAGCCCCCTGGGGGGCCTACAATGAGCAGTTCTTC
NA,TRBJ2-3,TRBV29-1,NA,CSVERTRGTQYF,TGCAGCGTTGAGAGGACCCGCGGTACGCAGTATTTT
TRBD1,TRBJ2-1,TRBV7-2,few,CASSLVDRASYNEQFF,TGTGCCAGCAGCTTAGTGGACAGGGCCTCCTACAATGAGCAGTTCTTC
NA,TRBJ1-1,TRBV12-3/TRBV12-4,NA,CASSFTRSGAFF,TGTGCCAGCAGTTTTACCAGGTCTGGGGCTTTCTTT
TRBD2,TRBJ2-3,TRBV7-2,NA,CASSRDYRSTDTQYF,TGTGCCAGCAGTCGGGACTATCGGAGTACAGATACGCAGTATTTT
TRBD2,TRBJ2-1,TRBV5-1,NA,CASSPQTSVQFF,TGCGCCAGCAGTCCCCAGACTAGCGTACAGTTCTTC
NA,TRBJ1-1,TRBV12-3/TRBV12-4,NA,CASSLLSTASLQNTEAFF,TGTGCCAGCAGTTTACTCTCGACAGCCTCCCTTCAGAACACTGAAGCTTTCTTT
NA,TRBJ1-2,TRBV10-3,NA,CAISEPPAADYGYTF,TGTGCCATCAGTGAGCCTCCAGCCGCCGACTATGGCTACACCTTC
TRBD1,TRBJ1-1,TRBV5-1,NA,CASSPGQQNTEAFF,TGCGCCAGCAGCCCGGGACAGCAGAACACTGAAGCTTTCTTT
TRBD2,TRBJ2-2,TRBV7-9,NA,CASRPERERNTGELFF,TGTGCCAGCAGGCCGGAGCGGGAGCGGAACACCGGGGAGCTGTTTTTT
TRBD1,TRBJ2-6,TRBV30,few,CAWSASRTGGTGANVLTF,TGTGCCTGGAGTGCCTCGAGGACAGGGGGAACTGGGGCCAACGTCCTGACTTTC
NA,TRBJ1-3,TRBV12-5,NA,CASGLTGTQSGNTIYF,TGTGCTAGTGGTTTGACCGGGACCCAATCTGGAAACACCATATATTTT
TRBD2,TRBJ2-7,TRBV5-1,few,CASSSVGLAGGEQYF,TGCGCCAGCAGCTCAGTGGGACTAGCGGGAGGCGAGCAGTACTTC
NA,TRBJ1-1,TRBV27,NA,CASSLGGAQTEAFF,TGTGCCAGCAGTTTAGGGGGGGCACAGACTGAAGCTTTCTTT